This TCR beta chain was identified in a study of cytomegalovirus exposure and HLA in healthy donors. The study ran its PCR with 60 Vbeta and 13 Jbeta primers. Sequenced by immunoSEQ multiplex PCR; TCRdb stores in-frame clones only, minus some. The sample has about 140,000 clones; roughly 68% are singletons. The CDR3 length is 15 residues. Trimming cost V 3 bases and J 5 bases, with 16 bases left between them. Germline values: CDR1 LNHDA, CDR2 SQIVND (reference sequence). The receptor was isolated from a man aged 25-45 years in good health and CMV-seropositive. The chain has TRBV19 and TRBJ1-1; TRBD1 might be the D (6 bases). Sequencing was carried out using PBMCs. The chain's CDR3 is CASSIRGPRGTEAFF. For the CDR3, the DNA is TGTGCCAGTAGTATCCGGGGTCCCAGGGGAACTGAAGCTTTCTTT.